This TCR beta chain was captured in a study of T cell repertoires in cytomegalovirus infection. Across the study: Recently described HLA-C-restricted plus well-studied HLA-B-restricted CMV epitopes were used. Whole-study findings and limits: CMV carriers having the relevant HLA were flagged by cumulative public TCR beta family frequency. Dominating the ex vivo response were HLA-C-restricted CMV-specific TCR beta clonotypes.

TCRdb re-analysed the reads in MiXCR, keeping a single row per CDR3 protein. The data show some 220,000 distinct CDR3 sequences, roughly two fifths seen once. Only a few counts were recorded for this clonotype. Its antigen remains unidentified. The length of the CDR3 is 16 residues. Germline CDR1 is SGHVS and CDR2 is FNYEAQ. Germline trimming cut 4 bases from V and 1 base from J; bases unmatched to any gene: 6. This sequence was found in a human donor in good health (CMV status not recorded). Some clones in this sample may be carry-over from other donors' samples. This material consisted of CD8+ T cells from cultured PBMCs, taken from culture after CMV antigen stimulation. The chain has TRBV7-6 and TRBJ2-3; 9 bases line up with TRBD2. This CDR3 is CASSSELAGGTDTQYF. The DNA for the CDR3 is TGTGCCAGCAGCTCCGAATTAGCGGGGGGCACAGATACGCAGTATTTT.